The 25 T cell receptor beta chains in this list originate from one sample, sequenced in a study of control samples from healthy donors and cancer patients. Generated by immunoSEQ multiplex PCR, the TCRdb table keeps only in-frame clones and is missing some. This table holds 60,000 to 95,000 clones, more than 80% found once. Sequenced: blood. Every receptor here comes from a man between 50 and 59 years old in good health.

The rearrangement joins TRBV12-3 or TRBV12-4 to TRBJ2-2; D uncertain. CDR3 size: 13 residues. Trimming pared 0 bases from V and 6 bases from J, leaving 5 bases between. The CDR3 protein is CASSLAPAGELFF. DNA for the CDR3: TGTGCCAGCAGTTTAGCGCCCGCCGGGGAGCTGTTTTTT.

This sequence joins TRBV5-1 and TRBJ2-5, with TRBD1 as a possible D gene (6 bases). The CDR3 totals 14 residues. Trimming left V 0 bases short and J 7 bases short, with 13 bases between. Germline V CDR1 and CDR2: SGHRS, YFSETQ. CDR3 sequence reads: CASSLDRQGRTQYF. In nucleotides, the CDR3 is TGCGCCAGCAGCTTGGATCGGCAGGGGAGGACCCAGTACTTC.

This chain uses TRBV5-5 with TRBJ1-2, with TRBD1 as a possible D gene (6 bases). The CDR3 consists of 15 residues. V lost 2 bases, J lost 8 bases, and 19 bases lay in between. Germline assignment: CDR1 SGHKS and CDR2 YYEKEE (reference sequence). The CDR3 nucleotides read TGTGCCAGCAGCTTAGGTGGGCAGGGGATCTACGGCTACACCTTC. It translates to CASSLGGQGIYGYTF.

This chain joins TRBV23-1 and TRBJ2-7, with D perhaps matching TRBD1 or TRBD2 (5 bases each). TRBV23-1 counts as an open reading frame of uncertain function. The CDR3 spans 18 residues. V lost 4 bases and J lost 2, with 24 bases in between. CDR3 bases: TGCGCCAGCAGTCTGGCAGGGTTGGAAGAGGAGGCCACCTACGAGCAGTACTTC. Protein product: CASSLAGLEEEATYEQYF.

The chain carries TRBV6-2 or TRBV6-3 and TRBJ1-2, with TRBD1 as a possible D gene (5 bases). Deletions cut 2 bases from V and 4 bases from J, with 14 bases between. The CDR3 has 15 residues. CDR1 MNHEY and CDR2 SVGEGT come from the germline V gene. The CDR3 spells CASSYDGAGSYGYTF. Written as DNA, the CDR3 is TGTGCCAGCAGTTACGACGGGGCGGGGAGCTATGGCTACACCTTC.

The V gene is TRBV7-2, the J gene TRBJ2-5; 11 nucleotides agree with TRBD2. The CDR3 has 15 amino acids. Germline V gene lookup returns CDR1 SGHTA and CDR2 FQGNSA. The ends lost 4 bases at V and 7 bases at J; junction bases unmatched: 8. The CDR3 DNA is TGTGCCAGCAGCTCAACTAGCGGGAGCTCTAGGACCCAGTACTTC. Protein sequence: CASSSTSGSSRTQYF.

This chain joins TRBV25-1 and TRBJ2-7, with 10 bases aligning to TRBD2. Germline V CDR1 and CDR2: MGHDK, SYGVNS. This CDR3 is 16 amino acids long. V dropped 5 bases and J dropped 1; count of bases not matched to a gene: 8. The CDR3 is CASSITGTSVSYEQYF. The CDR3 DNA sequence: TGTGCCAGCAGTATAACCGGGACTAGCGTATCCTACGAGCAGTACTTC.

The chain recombines TRBV24-1 with TRBJ2-1; 8 bases fit TRBD2. The V segment lost 7 bases and the J segment 2 bases; nucleotides outside the gene matches: 6. CDR3 length: 15 amino acids. In germline, CDR1 is KGHDR, CDR2 SFDVKD. The CDR3: CATRRAGDTYNEQFF. The CDR3 nucleotides are TGTGCCACCAGGAGAGCGGGAGATACCTACAATGAGCAGTTCTTC.

This clone was detected only a few times. This chain links TRBV7-6 with TRBJ1-3, with a possible D match to TRBD1 (6 bases). The CDR3 is 16 amino acids. Trimming shortened V by 1 base and J by 3 bases, and 13 bases separated the two germline ends. The germline gives CDR1 SGHVS, CDR2 FNYEAQ. In DNA, the CDR3 is TGTGCCAGCAGCTTAGGAAGCAGGGGAGATGGAAACACCATATATTTT. It yields the protein CASSLGSRGDGNTIYF.

In this sample, this clone is medium-sized. The chain couples TRBV29-1 to TRBJ1-1; D perhaps matches TRBD1 (6 bases). The CDR3 consists of 20 residues. Deletions cut 6 bases from V and 3 bases from J, with 35 bases between. Germline CDR1 reads SQVTM; CDR2 reads ANQGSEA. The CDR3 reads CSVLQGFISVKGITDTEAFF. CDR3 DNA: TGCAGCGTGTTACAGGGTTTTATCTCCGTTAAGGGTATTACGGACACTGAAGCTTTCTTT.

The chain is built from TRBV29-1 and TRBJ2-7; 9 bases are a match to TRBD2. V was pared by 0 bases and J by 5 bases, with 5 bases of the junction left unmatched. The germline V gene has CDR1 SQVTM and CDR2 ANQGSEA. CDR3 length equals 14 residues. The CDR3 DNA reads TGCAGCGTTGAAGACGGGACTAGCCTGGACGAGCAGTACTTC. This translates into CSVEDGTSLDEQYF.

This clone is categorized as medium-sized (0.01 to 0.1%). This chain links TRBV7-9 with TRBJ1-4; D unclear. V shed 6 bases and J shed 4 bases, with 15 bases lying between them. This CDR3 contains 15 residues. Per the germline V gene, CDR1 is SEHNR and CDR2 is FQNEAQ (reference sequence). The CDR3 sequence is CASRPGQSLNEKLFF. CDR3 DNA: TGTGCCAGCAGACCGGGCCAGAGCCTTAATGAAAAACTGTTTTTT.

The chain uses TRBV19 and TRBJ2-7; 8 bases map to TRBD1. The V gene end was trimmed by 1 base and the J gene end by 0 bases; junction bases not matched to a gene: 5. Germline CDR1 is LNHDA and CDR2 is SQIVND (reference sequence). The CDR3 covers 16 residues. In DNA, the CDR3 is TGTGCCAGTAGTATAGGCGCCGGACAGGGCTCCTACGAGCAGTACTTC. Translating gives CASSIGAGQGSYEQYF.

This rearrangement joins TRBV30 to TRBJ1-1, with D maybe TRBD1 (5 bases). V lost 5 bases and J lost 2, with 9 bases in between. This CDR3 spans 12 amino acids. CDR1 and CDR2 from the germline V gene are GTSNPN and SVGIG (reference sequence). The CDR3: CAWGQSNTEAFF. CDR3 DNA: TGTGCCTGGGGACAATCTAACACTGAAGCTTTCTTT.

The V gene is TRBV3-1 (or the pseudogene TRBV3-2), the J gene TRBJ1-2; possibly TRBD1 for D (5 bases). The ends were cut back, 5 bases at V and 5 bases at J, with 9 bases in the middle. CDR1 and CDR2 (germline): LGHDT, YNNKEL (reference sequence). The CDR3 is 12 residues long. The DNA for the CDR3 is TGTGCCAGCAGCTCGACAGAGTATGGCTACACCTTC. It is translated as CASSSTEYGYTF.

This chain connects TRBV10-3 to TRBJ2-1, with 15 bases fitting TRBD2. Germline V CDR1 and CDR2: ENHRY, SYGVKD. V trimming: 4 bases; J trimming: 7 bases; junction bases outside the gene matches: 2. The CDR3 contains 15 residues. The CDR3 protein is CAISGTSGRGNEQFF. The CDR3 DNA sequence: TGTGCCATCAGTGGGACTAGCGGGAGGGGGAATGAGCAGTTCTTC.

The table lists this clone with a count of one. J is TRBJ2-5 and V is TRBV5-6; 7 bases fit TRBD1. The J segment lost 5 bases and the V segment lost 1 base, leaving 8 bases of the junction unmatched. Germline CDR1 SGHDT, CDR2 YYEEEE. This CDR3 region has 15 residues. The CDR3 region is CASSLLGQPMETQYF. The CDR3 bases are TGTGCCAGCAGCTTGCTGGGACAGCCAATGGAGACCCAGTACTTC.

The genes are TRBV10-3 and TRBJ2-3; 11 nucleotides line up with TRBD2. J was trimmed by 3 bases and V by 11 bases; bases with no gene match: 7. CDR1 is ENHRY and CDR2 is SYGVKD in the germline V gene. This CDR3 spans 14 amino acids. CDR3 bases: TGTGCCGTAACTAGCGGGAGCCCAACAGATACGCAGTATTTT. Translating gives CAVTSGSPTDTQYF.

This chain uses TRBV7-2 with TRBJ2-7; 12 positions match TRBD1. The CDR3 spans 17 residues. Losses at the gene ends were 2 bases for V and 7 bases for J; bases not matched to a gene: 12. Germline V gives CDR1 SGHTA, CDR2 FQGNSA. CDR3 DNA sequence: TGTGCCAGCAGCTTATTCACCGGGACAGGGGGCCCTTGGGAGCAGTACTTC. It codes for CASSLFTGTGGPWEQYF. Full variable domain (rest looked up from reference TRBV7-2 and TRBJ2-7): GAGVSQSPSNKVTEKGKDVELRCDPISGHTALYWYRQSLGQGLEFLIYFQGNSAPDKSGLPSDRFSAERTGGSVSTLTIQRTQQEDSAVYLCASSLFTGTGGPWEQYFGPGTRLTVT.

The CDR3 coding sequence is TGTGCCAGCTCACCAGGTAGACAGGGGGCGAATGGCTACACCTTC. It yields the protein CASSPGRQGANGYTF. V and J are TRBV18 and TRBJ1-2; TRBD1 matches at 10 bases. Germline values: CDR1 KGHSH, CDR2 LQKENI. The CDR3 covers 15 residues. J lost 6 bases, V lost 2 bases, and 6 bases had no gene match. Looking up the rest from reference TRBV18 and TRBJ1-2 gives the full variable domain: NAGVMQNPRHLVRRRGQEARLRCSPMKGHSHVYWYRQLPEEGLKFMVYLQKENIIDESGMPKERFSAEFPKEGPSILRIQQVVRGDSAAYFCASSPGRQGANGYTFGSGTRLTVV.

This clone has a count of ten or more. The rearrangement uses TRBV7-3 and TRBJ2-5, with 9 bases identical to TRBD2. With V trimmed by 3 bases and J by 3 bases, 5 bases remained unmatched. The CDR3 is made up of 15 amino acids. Germline lookup yields CDR1 SGHTA and CDR2 FQGTGA. The CDR3 spells CASSLGGRAKETQYF. The CDR3 DNA is TGTGCCAGCAGCTTGGGCGGGAGGGCCAAAGAGACCCAGTACTTC. Full variable domain (remainder filled in from reference TRBV7-3 and TRBJ2-5): GAGVSQTPSNKVTEKGKYVELRCDPISGHTALYWYRQSLGQGPEFLIYFQGTGAADDSGLPNDRFFAVRPEGSVSTLKIQRTERGDSAVYLCASSLGGRAKETQYFGPGTRLLVL.

V is TRBV12-5 and J is TRBJ1-6, with TRBD1 as a possible D gene (5 bases). Trimming shortened V by 2 bases and J by 5 bases, and 7 bases separated the two germline ends. This CDR3 contains 14 residues. Germline CDR1 and CDR2: LGHNT and FRNRAP. The CDR3 is CASGLIRDNSPLHF. CDR3 in DNA: TGTGCTAGTGGTTTGATCAGGGATAATTCACCCCTCCACTTT.

The V call is TRBV7-9, the J call TRBJ2-2; a weak D match, TRBD2 (5 bases). Trimming stripped 2 bases from V and 6 bases from J, with 10 bases between. Germline CDR1 is SEHNR and CDR2 is FQNEAQ (reference sequence). This CDR3 region has 14 residues. DNA of the CDR3: TGTGCCAGCAGCTTATCCCCGAGGGCCGGGGAGCTGTTTTTT. Its translation is CASSLSPRAGELFF.

The V call is TRBV6-5, the J call TRBJ1-2; the D is unclear. The V and J ends lost 5 bases and 3 bases respectively, with 13 bases between them. The CDR3 is 14 residues long. The germline V gene has CDR1 MNHEY and CDR2 SVGAGI. CDR3 nucleotide sequence: TGTGCCAGCAGTCGCGACCCAGCGGACTATGGCTACACCTTC. The encoded protein is CASSRDPADYGYTF.

This clone has more than one count but fewer than ten. The V and J genes are TRBV11-2 and TRBJ2-7; either TRBD1 or TRBD2 may fit D (6 bases each). CDR1 is SGHAT and CDR2 is FQNNGV in the germline V gene. The CDR3 consists of 15 residues. Trimming took 2 bases from V and 3 from J, leaving 14 bases between them. CDR3 nucleotides: TGTGCCAGCAGCTTATTAGCGGACAGCTTCTACGAGCAGTACTTC. The encoded protein is CASSLLADSFYEQYF. Full variable domain (remainder filled in from reference TRBV11-2 and TRBJ2-7): EAGVAQSPRYKIIEKRQSVAFWCNPISGHATLYWYQQILGQGPKLLIQFQNNGVVDDSQLPKDRFSAERLKGVDSTLKIQPAKLEDSAVYLCASSLLADSFYEQYFGPGTRLTVT.